A single T cell receptor beta chain is shown here with its context. J lost 7 bases, V lost 5 bases, and 13 bases had no gene match. Germline V CDR1 and CDR2: MNHEY, SMNVEV (reference sequence). The CDR3 consists of 16 residues. This entry belongs to a study of shared T cell receptors in the human thymus. Profiling relied on immunoSEQ multiplex PCR, and the TCRdb table lists in-frame clones only, not all of them. The table shows over 60,000 clones, with more than 90% occurring only once. The source is a human donor. Sequenced: thymocytes. V usage is TRBV27 and J usage is TRBJ1-4; 7 bases are a match to TRBD1. The CDR3 nucleotides are TGTGCCAGCAGTCCATTACCCCTCAGGGGGTGTGAAAAACTGTTTTTT. Translation gives CASSPLPLRGCEKLFF. The full variable domain, its missing parts supplied by reference TRBV27 and TRBJ1-4, is EAQVTQNPRYLITVTGKKLTVTCSQNMNHEYMSWYRQDPGLGLRQIYYSMNVEVTDKGDVPEGYKVSRKEKRNFPLILESPSPNQTSLYFCASSPLPLRGCEKLFFGSGTQLSVL.